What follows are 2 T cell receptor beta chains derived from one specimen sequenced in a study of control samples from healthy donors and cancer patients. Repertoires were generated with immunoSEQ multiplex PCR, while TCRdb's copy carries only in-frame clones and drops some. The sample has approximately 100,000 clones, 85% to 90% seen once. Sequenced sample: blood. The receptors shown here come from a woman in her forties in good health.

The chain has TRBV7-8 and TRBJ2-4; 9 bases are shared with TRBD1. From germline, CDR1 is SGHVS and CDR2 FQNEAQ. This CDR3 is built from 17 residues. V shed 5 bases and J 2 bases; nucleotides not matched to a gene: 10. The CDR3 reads CASSPEQGASSKNIQYF. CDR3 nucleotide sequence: TGTGCCAGCAGCCCGGAACAGGGGGCTAGTTCCAAAAACATTCAGTACTTC.

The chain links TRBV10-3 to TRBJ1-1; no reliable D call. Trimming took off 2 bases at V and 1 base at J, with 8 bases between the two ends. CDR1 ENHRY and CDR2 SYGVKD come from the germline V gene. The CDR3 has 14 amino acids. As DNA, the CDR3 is TGTGCCATCAGTGAGCCAACTAGGAACACTGAAGCTTTCTTT. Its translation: CAISEPTRNTEAFF.